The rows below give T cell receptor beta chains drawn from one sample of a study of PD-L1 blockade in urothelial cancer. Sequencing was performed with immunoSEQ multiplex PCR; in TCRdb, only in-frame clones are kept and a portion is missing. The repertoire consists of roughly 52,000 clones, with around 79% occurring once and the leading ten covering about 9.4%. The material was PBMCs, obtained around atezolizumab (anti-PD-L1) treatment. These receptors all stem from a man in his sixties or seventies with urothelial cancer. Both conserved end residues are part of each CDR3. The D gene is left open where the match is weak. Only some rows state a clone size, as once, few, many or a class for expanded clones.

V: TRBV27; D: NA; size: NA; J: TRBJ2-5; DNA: TGTGCCAGCAGTTGGACCGACAGAGAGACCCAGTACTTC; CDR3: CASSWTDRETQYF
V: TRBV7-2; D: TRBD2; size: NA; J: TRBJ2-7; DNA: TGTGCCAGCAGCCCCCGGGGGGACGAGCAGTACTTC; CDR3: CASSPRGDEQYF
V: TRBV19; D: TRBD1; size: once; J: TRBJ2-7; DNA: TGTGCCAGTAGTATCGGACAGGGCGAGCAGTACTTC; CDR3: CASSIGQGEQYF
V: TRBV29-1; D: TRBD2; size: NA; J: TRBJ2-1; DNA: TGCAGCGTTGAGCCCAGACTAGCGGGAAAAAATGAGCAGTTCTTC; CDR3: CSVEPRLAGKNEQFF
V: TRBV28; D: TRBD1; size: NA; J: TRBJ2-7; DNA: TGTGCCAGCAGTTTTCCCGGACAGGTTTCCTACGAGCAGTACTTC; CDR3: CASSFPGQVSYEQYF
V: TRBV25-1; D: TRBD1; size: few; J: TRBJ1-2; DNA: TGTGCCAGCAGTCTCCTGGGACAGGGTCAAGGCTACACCTTC; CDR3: CASSLLGQGQGYTF
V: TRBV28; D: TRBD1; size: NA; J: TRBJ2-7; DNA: TGTGCCAGCGCCTCGGGGACAGGGGCCTACGAGCAGTACTTC; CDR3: CASASGTGAYEQYF
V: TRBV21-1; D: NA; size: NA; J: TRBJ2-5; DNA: TGTGCCAGCACCGGACTAGCGGATCAAGAGACCCAGTACTTC; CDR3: CASTGLADQETQYF
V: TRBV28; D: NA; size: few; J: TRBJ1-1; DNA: TGTGCCAGCAGGGATTTCACAGTGGATTCTGAAGCTTTCTTT; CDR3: CASRDFTVDSEAFF
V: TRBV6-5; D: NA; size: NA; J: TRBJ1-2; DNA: TGTGCCAGCAGTTCCGCGAATGGCTACACCTTC; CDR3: CASSSANGYTF
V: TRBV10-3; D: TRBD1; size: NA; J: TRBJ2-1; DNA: TGTGCCATCAGTGAAACCACAGGGGATGAGCAGTTCTTC; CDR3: CAISETTGDEQFF
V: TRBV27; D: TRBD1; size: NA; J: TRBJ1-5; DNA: TGTGCCAGCAGTGCTCTGACAGGGGATCAGCCCCAGCATTTT; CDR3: CASSALTGDQPQHF
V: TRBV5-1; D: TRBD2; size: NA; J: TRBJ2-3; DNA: TGCGCCAGCAGCTCGCGACTAGCGACAAGCACAGATACGCAGTATTTT; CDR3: CASSSRLATSTDTQYF
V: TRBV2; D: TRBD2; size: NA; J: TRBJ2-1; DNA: TGTGCCAGCAGTGAGGGGCTAGCGGGACGGGGGCAGTTCTTC; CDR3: CASSEGLAGRGQFF
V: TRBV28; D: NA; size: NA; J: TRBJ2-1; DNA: TGTGCCAGCAGTTTGTCCCGGGTGGCCTACAATGAGCAGTTCTTC; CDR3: CASSLSRVAYNEQFF
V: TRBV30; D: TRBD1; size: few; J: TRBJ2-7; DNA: TGTGCCTGGGCCAGGGGGCTTAGGGTCTACGAGCAGTACTTC; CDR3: CAWARGLRVYEQYF
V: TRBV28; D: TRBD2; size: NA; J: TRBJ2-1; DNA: TGTGCCAGCAGTTTCACTAGCGGAACCGACAATGAGCAGTTCTTC; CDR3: CASSFTSGTDNEQFF
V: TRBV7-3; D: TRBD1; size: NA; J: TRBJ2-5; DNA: TGTGCCAGCAGCCCGCGGACAGGGGTGGATGAGACCCAGTACTTC; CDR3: CASSPRTGVDETQYF
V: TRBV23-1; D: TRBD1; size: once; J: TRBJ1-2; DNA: TGCGCCAGCAGTCACTCCGGGACAGGGGCACTCAACTATGGCTACACCTTC; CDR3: CASSHSGTGALNYGYTF
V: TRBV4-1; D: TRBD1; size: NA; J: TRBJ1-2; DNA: TGCGCCAGCACCATTTATCTCGGAGGGACAGCTAACTATGGCTACACCTTC; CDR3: CASTIYLGGTANYGYTF
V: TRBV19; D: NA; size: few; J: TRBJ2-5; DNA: TGTGCCAGTAGTCCCCAGTACCAAGAGACCCAGTACTTC; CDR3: CASSPQYQETQYF
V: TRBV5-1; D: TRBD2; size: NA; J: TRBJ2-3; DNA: TGCGCCAGCAGCTTGGTAGCGGGAGTAGGAACAGATACGCAGTATTTT; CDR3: CASSLVAGVGTDTQYF
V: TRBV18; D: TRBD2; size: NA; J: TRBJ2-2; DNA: TGTGCCAGCTCACCACCGGGGATAGCGGGAGGCACCGGGGAGCTGTTTTTT; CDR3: CASSPPGIAGGTGELFF
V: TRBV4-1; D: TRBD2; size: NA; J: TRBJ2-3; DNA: TGCGCCAGCAGCCAAGATCAGGGGGTACTAGCGGGACCAAGCACAGATACGCAGTATTTT; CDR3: CASSQDQGVLAGPSTDTQYF
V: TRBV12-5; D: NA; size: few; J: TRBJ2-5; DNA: TGTGCTAGTGGTTCAGGGACATATCAAGAGACCCAGTACTTC; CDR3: CASGSGTYQETQYF
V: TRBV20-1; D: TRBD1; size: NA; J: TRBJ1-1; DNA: TGCAGTGCTGACAGGGACACTGAAGCTTTCTTT; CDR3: CSADRDTEAFF
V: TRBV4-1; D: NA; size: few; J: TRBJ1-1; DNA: TGCGCCAGCAGTCCCCGATCCAGGGATGGGATGAACACTGAAGCTTTCTTT; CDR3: CASSPRSRDGMNTEAFF
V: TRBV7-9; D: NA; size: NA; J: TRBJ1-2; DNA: TGTGCCAGCAGCTTAGAGGGACTTGGCTACACCTTC; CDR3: CASSLEGLGYTF
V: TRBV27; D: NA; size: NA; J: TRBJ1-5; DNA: TGTGCCAGCAGTTTTGCGGGGGCGAACCAGCCCCAGCATTTT; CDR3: CASSFAGANQPQHF
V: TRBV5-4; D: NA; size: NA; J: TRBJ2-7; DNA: TGTGCCAGCAGCTTGGGTGGAGGGTTTGAGCAGTACTTC; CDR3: CASSLGGGFEQYF
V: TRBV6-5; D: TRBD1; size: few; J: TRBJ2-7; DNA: TGTGCCAGCAGCTCCGGACAGGCGGTCCCCTACGAGCAGTACTTC; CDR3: CASSSGQAVPYEQYF
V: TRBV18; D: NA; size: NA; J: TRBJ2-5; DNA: TGTGCCAGCTCATCTAAAGAGACCCAGTACTTC; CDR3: CASSSKETQYF
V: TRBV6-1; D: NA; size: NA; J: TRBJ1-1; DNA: TGTGCCAGCAGGATGGACAGATTGAACACTGAAGCTTTCTTT; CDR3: CASRMDRLNTEAFF
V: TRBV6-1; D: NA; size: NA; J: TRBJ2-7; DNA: TGTGCCAGCAGTGACCCGGGAGCCACCTACGAGCAGTACTTC; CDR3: CASSDPGATYEQYF
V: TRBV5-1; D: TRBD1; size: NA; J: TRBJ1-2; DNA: TGCGCCAGCAGCTTGGATGGACAGGGGGCCTATGGCTACACCTTC; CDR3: CASSLDGQGAYGYTF
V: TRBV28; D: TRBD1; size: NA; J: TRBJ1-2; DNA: TGTGCCAGCAGTCCCCCCCCCGGACAGGGGGAAGGCTACACCTTC; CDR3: CASSPPPGQGEGYTF